This is a list of T cell receptor beta chains from one sample in a study of early T cells in non-severe SARS-CoV-2 infection. TCRdb re-called the 5' RACE reads through MiXCR, storing one row per CDR3 protein. Among over 55,000 distinct CDR3 sequences listed, 10% to 15% were seen once. The sequencing input was whole blood. The receptors come from an adult who was a healthcare worker with PCR-confirmed SARS-CoV-2 infection or an uninfected control (not recorded which). The conserved cysteine and the conserved F or W are not part of the CDR3 here. Clone sizes are given selectively: once, few, many, or a class where the clone is expanded.

abundance: many
v_gene: TRBV20-1
j_gene: TRBJ2-2
CDR3aa: SARRPSGELF

abundance: many
v_gene: TRBV6-5
j_gene: TRBJ2-7
CDR3aa: ASSYQDSLFYEQY

abundance: NA
v_gene: TRBV6-4
j_gene: TRBJ2-6
CDR3aa: ASSAATGSGANVLT

abundance: many
v_gene: TRBV11-2
j_gene: TRBJ1-1
CDR3aa: ASSPGQGGSTEAF

abundance: NA
v_gene: TRBV7-6
j_gene: TRBJ1-6
CDR3aa: ASSLGGYNSPLH

abundance: many
v_gene: TRBV10-3
j_gene: TRBJ2-1
CDR3aa: AISDSGSSYNEQF

abundance: many
v_gene: TRBV2
j_gene: TRBJ2-3
CDR3aa: ASSEALAEARDTQY

abundance: NA
v_gene: TRBV5-1
j_gene: TRBJ2-7
CDR3aa: ASSLDGTSSVEQY

abundance: few
v_gene: TRBV2
j_gene: TRBJ2-7
CDR3aa: ASSLALGEQY

abundance: many
v_gene: TRBV30
j_gene: TRBJ1-4
CDR3aa: AWQGRQEKLF

abundance: NA
v_gene: TRBV29-1
j_gene: TRBJ2-2
CDR3aa: SVRLGGKANTGELF

abundance: many
v_gene: TRBV20-1
j_gene: TRBJ1-2
CDR3aa: SARDRSPDYGYT

abundance: few
v_gene: TRBV13
j_gene: TRBJ2-7
CDR3aa: ASSLRGLDEQY

abundance: many
v_gene: TRBV2
j_gene: TRBJ2-7
CDR3aa: ASSPGRFYEQY

abundance: NA
v_gene: TRBV29-1
j_gene: TRBJ1-1
CDR3aa: SVDPGATEAF

abundance: few
v_gene: TRBV7-6
j_gene: TRBJ1-1
CDR3aa: ASSFETGPNTEAF

abundance: medium-sized
v_gene: TRBV7-2
j_gene: TRBJ2-3
CDR3aa: ASSISGVNTDTQY

abundance: NA
v_gene: TRBV10-2
j_gene: TRBJ2-2
CDR3aa: ASMGGAGGMTGELF

abundance: many
v_gene: TRBV2
j_gene: TRBJ2-5
CDR3aa: ASTYAETQY

abundance: many
v_gene: TRBV11-2
j_gene: TRBJ2-5
CDR3aa: ASRSQRERKETQY

abundance: few
v_gene: TRBV13
j_gene: TRBJ2-2
CDR3aa: ASSLGRGQNTGELF

abundance: many
v_gene: TRBV7-8
j_gene: TRBJ1-5
CDR3aa: ASSLTAGGQPQH

abundance: few
v_gene: TRBV5-1
j_gene: TRBJ2-6
CDR3aa: ASSSGQVLRANVLT

abundance: many
v_gene: TRBV5-1
j_gene: TRBJ1-6
CDR3aa: ASSLAERRYNSPLH

abundance: many
v_gene: TRBV7-6
j_gene: TRBJ2-2
CDR3aa: ASSFQDRTGELF

abundance: NA
v_gene: TRBV5-5
j_gene: TRBJ2-5
CDR3aa: ASSLMNVQETQY

abundance: many
v_gene: TRBV5-1
j_gene: TRBJ1-3
CDR3aa: ASRQGAPGNTIY

abundance: many
v_gene: TRBV19
j_gene: TRBJ1-1
CDR3aa: ACKGGNTEAF

abundance: NA
v_gene: TRBV29-1
j_gene: TRBJ2-7
CDR3aa: SVKTGIDKEQY

abundance: many
v_gene: TRBV7-3
j_gene: TRBJ2-1
CDR3aa: ASSSTGTISSYNEQF

abundance: few
v_gene: TRBV18
j_gene: TRBJ2-7
CDR3aa: ASSGGLEITYEQY

abundance: NA
v_gene: TRBV20-1
j_gene: TRBJ2-3
CDR3aa: SARAGTGGTDTQY

abundance: NA
v_gene: TRBV6-5
j_gene: TRBJ1-6
CDR3aa: ASSYFQGSNSPPH

abundance: NA
v_gene: TRBV6-1
j_gene: TRBJ2-5
CDR3aa: ASRPGTAKETQY

abundance: many
v_gene: TRBV12-3/TRBV12-4
j_gene: TRBJ2-6
CDR3aa: ASSFSGSGANVLT

abundance: many
v_gene: TRBV28
j_gene: TRBJ1-6
CDR3aa: ASSFYAQGRSSPLH

abundance: many
v_gene: TRBV20-1
j_gene: TRBJ2-1
CDR3aa: SYDPQSSYNEQF

abundance: few
v_gene: TRBV11-2
j_gene: TRBJ1-2
CDR3aa: ASSLGSTIDMGYT

abundance: few
v_gene: TRBV2
j_gene: TRBJ1-2
CDR3aa: ASSDQDRGRNGYT

abundance: many
v_gene: TRBV20-1
j_gene: TRBJ2-1
CDR3aa: SAIRYNEQF

abundance: NA
v_gene: TRBV20-1
j_gene: TRBJ1-1
CDR3aa: SARDWQGNTEAF

abundance: many
v_gene: TRBV2
j_gene: TRBJ1-6
CDR3aa: ASSGRLGSPLH

abundance: NA
v_gene: TRBV29-1
j_gene: TRBJ1-1
CDR3aa: SVISGTEAS

abundance: many
v_gene: TRBV10-3
j_gene: TRBJ2-1
CDR3aa: AISPLQGVGEQF

abundance: NA
v_gene: TRBV7-9
j_gene: TRBJ1-6
CDR3aa: ASTLEGSPLH

abundance: many
v_gene: TRBV29-1
j_gene: TRBJ1-4
CDR3aa: SVEDPYRGEKLF

abundance: few
v_gene: TRBV20-1
j_gene: TRBJ2-5
CDR3aa: SARVALAGETQY

abundance: many
v_gene: TRBV29-1
j_gene: TRBJ2-7
CDR3aa: SVGTATWEQY

abundance: NA
v_gene: TRBV7-2
j_gene: TRBJ1-1
CDR3aa: ASSLMGGHTEAF

abundance: many
v_gene: TRBV15
j_gene: TRBJ1-2
CDR3aa: ATSRPGGGMSGYT